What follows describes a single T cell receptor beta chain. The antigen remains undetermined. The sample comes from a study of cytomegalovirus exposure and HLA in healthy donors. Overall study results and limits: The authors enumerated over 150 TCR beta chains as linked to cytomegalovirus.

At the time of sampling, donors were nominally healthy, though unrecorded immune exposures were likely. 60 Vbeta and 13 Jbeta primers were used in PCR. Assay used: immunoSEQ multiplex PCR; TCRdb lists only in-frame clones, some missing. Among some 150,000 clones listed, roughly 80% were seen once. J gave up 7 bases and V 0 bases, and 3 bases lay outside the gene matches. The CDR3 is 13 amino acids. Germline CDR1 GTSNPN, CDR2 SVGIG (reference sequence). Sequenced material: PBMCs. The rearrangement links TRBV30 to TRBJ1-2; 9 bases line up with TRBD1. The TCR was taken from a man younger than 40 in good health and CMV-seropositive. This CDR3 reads CAWSVGTGFGYTF. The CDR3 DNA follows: TGTGCCTGGAGTGTAGGGACAGGGTTTGGCTACACCTTC.